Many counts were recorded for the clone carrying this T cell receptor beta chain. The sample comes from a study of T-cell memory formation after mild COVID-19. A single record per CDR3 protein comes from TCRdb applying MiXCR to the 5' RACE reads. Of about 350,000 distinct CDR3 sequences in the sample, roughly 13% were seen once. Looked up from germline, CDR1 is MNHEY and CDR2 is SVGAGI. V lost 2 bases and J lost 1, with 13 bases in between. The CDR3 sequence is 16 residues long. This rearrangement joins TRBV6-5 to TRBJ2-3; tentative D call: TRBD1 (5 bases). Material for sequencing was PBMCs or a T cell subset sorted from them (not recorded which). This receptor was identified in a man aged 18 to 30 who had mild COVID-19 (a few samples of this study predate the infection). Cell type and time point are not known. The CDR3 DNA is TGTGCCAGCAGTTACAGTTGGGGCGTCGGCACAGATACGCAGTATTTT. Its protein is CASSYSWGVGTDTQYF.